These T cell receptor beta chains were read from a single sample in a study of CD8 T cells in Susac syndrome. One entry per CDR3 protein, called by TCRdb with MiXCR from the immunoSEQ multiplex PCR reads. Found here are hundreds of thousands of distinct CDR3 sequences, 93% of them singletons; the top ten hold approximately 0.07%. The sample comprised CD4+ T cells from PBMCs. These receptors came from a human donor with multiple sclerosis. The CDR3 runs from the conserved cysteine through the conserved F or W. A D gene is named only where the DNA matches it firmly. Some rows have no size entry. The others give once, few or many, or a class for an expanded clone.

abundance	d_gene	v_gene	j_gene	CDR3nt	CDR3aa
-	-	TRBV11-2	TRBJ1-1	TGTGCCAGCAGCTCTCGCAAGACCGGGAACACTGAAGCTTTCTTT	CASSSRKTGNTEAFF
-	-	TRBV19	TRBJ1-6	TGTGCCAGTAGTGACTACTCAGGGGACTATAATTCACCCCTCCACTTT	CASSDYSGDYNSPLHF
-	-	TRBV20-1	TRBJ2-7	TGCAGTGCTAGAGGGGGCCAGGTTTACTCCTACGAGCAGTACTTC	CSARGGQVYSYEQYF
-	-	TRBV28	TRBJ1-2	TGTGCCAGCAGCCTTCTAGGGGGCTACACCTTC	CASSLLGGYTF
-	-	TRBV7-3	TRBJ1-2	TGTGCCAGCAGCTTACGTCCAGAAGCTAACTATGGCTACACCTTC	CASSLRPEANYGYTF
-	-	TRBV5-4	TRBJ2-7	TGTGCCAGCAGCCTCGCGGCAGAGACCTACGAGCAGTACTTC	CASSLAAETYEQYF
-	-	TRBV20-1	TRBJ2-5	TGCAGTGCTAGAGATACCCTAGGCCAAGAGACCCAGTACTTC	CSARDTLGQETQYF
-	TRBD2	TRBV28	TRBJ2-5	TGTGCCAGCAGTTTAGCGGGAGCCGGGCGAGAGACCCAGTACTTC	CASSLAGAGRETQYF
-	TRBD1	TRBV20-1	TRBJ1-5	TGCAGTGCTATCGGACAGGGGTATCAGCCCCAGCATTTT	CSAIGQGYQPQHF
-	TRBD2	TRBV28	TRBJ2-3	TGTGCCAGCAGTCGATCACTAGCGGGGGGCACAGATACGCAGTATTTT	CASSRSLAGGTDTQYF
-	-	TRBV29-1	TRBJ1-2	TGCAGCGTCCTAATTCGGGGGGTCGGCTACACCTTC	CSVLIRGVGYTF
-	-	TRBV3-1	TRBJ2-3	TGTGCCAGCAGCCAAGGACCCCCGAGGGCCGATACGCAGTATTTT	CASSQGPPRADTQYF
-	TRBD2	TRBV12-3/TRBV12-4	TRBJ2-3	TGTGCCAGCAGTCCCTTTAGCGGGTTAGGCACAGATACGCAGTATTTT	CASSPFSGLGTDTQYF
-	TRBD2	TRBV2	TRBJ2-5	TGTGCCAGCGGGCGGCTAGCGGGGGCCCAAGAGACCCAGTACTTC	CASGRLAGAQETQYF
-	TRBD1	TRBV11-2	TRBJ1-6	TGTGCCAGCAGCAAGGGGACAGGCGGTAATTCACCCCTCCACTTT	CASSKGTGGNSPLHF
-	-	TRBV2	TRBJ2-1	TGTGCCAGCACGGCCGGTAGCGTATCCTACAATGAGCAGTTCTTC	CASTAGSVSYNEQFF
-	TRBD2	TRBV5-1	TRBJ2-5	TGCGCCAGCAGCTTGGAAGTTAGCGGGGGGCCGGAGACCCAGTACTTC	CASSLEVSGGPETQYF
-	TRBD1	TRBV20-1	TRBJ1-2	TGCAGTGCTAGAGGGGGCAGGGGGCATCGAGGCTACACCTTC	CSARGGRGHRGYTF
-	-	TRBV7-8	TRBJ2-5	TGTGCCAGCAGCTTAGCCCTCTCTTTCCAAAGTTTGTACTTC	CASSLALSFQSLYF
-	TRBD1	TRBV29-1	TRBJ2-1	TGCAGCGTTGAAAAAGGACAGGGGGTAAACAATGAGCAGTTCTTC	CSVEKGQGVNNEQFF
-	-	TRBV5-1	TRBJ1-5	TGCGCCAGCAGCTTGTGGTCCGACCAGCCCCAGCATTTT	CASSLWSDQPQHF
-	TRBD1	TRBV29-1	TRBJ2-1	TGCAGCGTTAAAGCCTTTAATGTGGGACAGGGTTACAATGAGCAGTTCTTC	CSVKAFNVGQGYNEQFF
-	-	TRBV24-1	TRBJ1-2	TGTGCCACCCGGGACGCGGGCTATGGCTACACCTTC	CATRDAGYGYTF
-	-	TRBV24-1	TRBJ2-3	TGTGCCACCAGCGTATTGGGGGATACGCAGTATTTT	CATSVLGDTQYF
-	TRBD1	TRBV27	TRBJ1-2	TGTGCCAGCAGGGGGACAGCTACTTATGGCTACACCTTC	CASRGTATYGYTF
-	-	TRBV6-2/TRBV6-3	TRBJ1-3	TGTGCCAGCAGTTACGGGACGAGCTCTGGAAACACCATATATTTT	CASSYGTSSGNTIYF
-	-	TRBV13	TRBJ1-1	TGTGCCAGCAGCTCTCTTCGGACCCGAACGGAAGCTTTCTTT	CASSSLRTRTEAFF
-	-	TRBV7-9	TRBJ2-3	TGTGCCAGCAGCTTGGTCCTTGGGGGCACAGATACGCAGTATTTT	CASSLVLGGTDTQYF
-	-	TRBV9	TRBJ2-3	TGTGCCAGCAGCGTAGGCTGGCAGGGCTGGGATACGCAGTATTTT	CASSVGWQGWDTQYF
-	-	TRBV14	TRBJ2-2	TGTGCCAGCAGCCAAGCTTTGGGGGGCACCGGGGAGCTGTTTTTT	CASSQALGGTGELFF
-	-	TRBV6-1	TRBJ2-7	TGTGCCAGCAGTGAGGGCTTCTGGGGCGAGCAGTACTTC	CASSEGFWGEQYF
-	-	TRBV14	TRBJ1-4	TGTGCCAGCAGCCAAGATATAGGGCTCAAGAATGAAAAACTGTTTTTT	CASSQDIGLKNEKLFF
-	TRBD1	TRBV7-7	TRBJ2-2	TGTGCTAGCAGCTTACTACGGACAGGCGGGGAGCTGTTTTTT	CASSLLRTGGELFF
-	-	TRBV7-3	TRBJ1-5	TGTGCCAGCAGCTTAACCCCTGCTAATCAGCCCCAGCATTTT	CASSLTPANQPQHF
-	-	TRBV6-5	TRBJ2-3	TGTGCCAGCAGTTATCAGTTTACCCGGAACAGAATCACAGATACGCAGTATTTT	CASSYQFTRNRITDTQYF
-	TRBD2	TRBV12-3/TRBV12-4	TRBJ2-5	TGTGCCAGCAGGATGACTAGCGGAGCACAAGAGACCCAGTACTTC	CASRMTSGAQETQYF
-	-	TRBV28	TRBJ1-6	TGTGCCAGCATCTTTTCGGGGCAGGGGAGTTCACCCCTCCACTTT	CASIFSGQGSSPLHF
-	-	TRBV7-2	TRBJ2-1	TGTGCCAGCAGCCCCCTACAGTACAATGAGCAGTTCTTC	CASSPLQYNEQFF
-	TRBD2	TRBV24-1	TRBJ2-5	TGTGCCACCAGTGATCCATCCGGGACTAGACCCACCCAGTACTTC	CATSDPSGTRPTQYF
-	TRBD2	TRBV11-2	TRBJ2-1	TGTGCCAGCAGCCGGGACACCGGGACTAGCGGGTTCTTC	CASSRDTGTSGFF
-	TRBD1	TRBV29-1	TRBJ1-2	TGCAGCGTTGAACCACCCGGGACAGGCTATGGCTACACCTTC	CSVEPPGTGYGYTF
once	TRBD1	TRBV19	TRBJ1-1	TGTGCCAGTAGTATAAGCCCTGGACAGGCAGAAGCTTTCTTT	CASSISPGQAEAFF
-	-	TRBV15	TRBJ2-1	TGTGCCACCAGCAGGGGGTTCGGAGAGCAGTTCTTC	CATSRGFGEQFF
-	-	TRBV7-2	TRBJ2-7	TGTGCCAGCAGCTTAGAGTGGTACGAGCAGTACTTC	CASSLEWYEQYF
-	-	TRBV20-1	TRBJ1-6	TGCAGTGTTGGTTCACCCCTCCACTTT	CSVGSPLHF
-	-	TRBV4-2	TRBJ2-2	TGTGCCAGCAGCCAAGTCGCGGGAATTAACACCGGGGAGCTGTTTTTT	CASSQVAGINTGELFF
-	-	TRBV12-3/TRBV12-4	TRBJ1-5	TGTGCCAGCTCTCTGGGGGCTGTTCGAGCCCAGCATTTT	CASSLGAVRAQHF
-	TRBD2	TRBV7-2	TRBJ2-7	TGTGCCAGCAGCTTAGAACTAGCGACAGATTACGAGCAGTACTTC	CASSLELATDYEQYF
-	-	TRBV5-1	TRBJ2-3	TGCGCCAGCACCTCGGGGACGGGAGGCACAGATACGCAGTATTTT	CASTSGTGGTDTQYF
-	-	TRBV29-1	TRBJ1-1	TGCAGCGTTCGACGAGCAAACACTGAAGCTTTCTTT	CSVRRANTEAFF
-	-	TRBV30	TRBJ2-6	TGTGCCAACAGTGGGCCCGGGGCCAACGTCCTGACTTTC	CANSGPGANVLTF
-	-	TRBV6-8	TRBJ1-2	TGTGCCAGCACCCCTAGTACGGGGCCCTATGGCTACACCTTC	CASTPSTGPYGYTF
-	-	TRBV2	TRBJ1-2	TGTGCCAGCAGTGAAGGGGGTCGTCAAGGCTACACCTTC	CASSEGGRQGYTF
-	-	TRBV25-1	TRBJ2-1	TGTGCCAGCAGTGAATGGAGGGGGCCCTACAATGAGCAGTTCTTC	CASSEWRGPYNEQFF
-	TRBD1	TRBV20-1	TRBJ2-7	TGCAGTGCTAGACCGGGACAGGGTCGCGAGCAGTACTTC	CSARPGQGREQYF